A single sample gave rise to the 24 T cell receptor beta chains below, sequenced in a study of T cells after yellow fever vaccination. TCRdb reprocessed the 5' RACE reads via MiXCR and lists one record per CDR3 protein. In the table there are nearly 350,000 distinct CDR3 sequences, approximately 8% of which are singletons. Sequencing used PBMCs, obtained about 41 days after the first yellow fever vaccination. These receptors were taken from a man aged 18 to 30 who received the YFV17D yellow fever vaccine.

This clonotype has more than one count but fewer than ten. This rearrangement joins TRBV12-3 or TRBV12-4 to TRBJ1-5; 8 bases line up with TRBD1. With 1 base clipped from V and 6 bases from J, the junction kept 5 bases outside the gene matches. This CDR3 is 15 amino acids long. The CDR3 loop is CASSLVGTGSQPQHF. In DNA form, the CDR3 reads TGTGCCAGCAGTTTAGTTGGGACAGGCAGTCAGCCCCAGCATTTT.

J is TRBJ1-2 and V is TRBV30; no firm D call. The V end was cut by 8 bases, the J end by 1 base, with 20 bases between. Germline loops: CDR1 GTSNPN, CDR2 SVGIG (reference sequence). This CDR3 spans 15 amino acids. This chain's CDR3 is CAKGEGIPINYGYTF. CDR3 coding DNA: TGTGCCAAAGGCGAGGGTATTCCAATTAACTATGGCTACACCTTC.

This clonotype came up a few times. V usage is TRBV27 and J usage is TRBJ2-7; 7 nucleotides align to TRBD1. The CDR3 contains 15 residues. Per germline, CDR1 MNHEY and CDR2 SMNVEV (reference sequence). J gave up 2 bases and V 5 bases, and 9 bases lay outside the gene matches. The CDR3 is CASSPIGTATYEQYV. In nucleotides, the CDR3 is TGTGCCAGCAGTCCCATCGGGACAGCTACCTACGAGCAGTACGTC.

CDR3 amino acids: CSAGAENTGELFF. The CDR3 DNA follows: TGCAGTGCGGGCGCAGAGAACACCGGGGAGCTGTTTTTT. This chain joins TRBV20-1 and TRBJ2-2; no clear D. The CDR3 length is 13 residues. V dropped 6 bases and J dropped 1 base, with 9 bases sitting between them. Germline CDR1 reads DFQATT; CDR2 reads SNEGSKA (reference sequence).

In this sample, this clonotype turned up a few times. CDR3 in amino acids: CAISESGASSYEQYV. The CDR3 DNA reads TGTGCCATCAGTGAGTCAGGTGCGAGCTCCTACGAGCAGTACGTC. The chain couples TRBV10-3 to TRBJ2-7; D call uncertain. V lost 0 bases, J lost 0 bases, and 9 bases lay in between. This CDR3 is 15 amino acids long. Looked up from germline, CDR1 is ENHRY and CDR2 is SYGVKD.

This clonotype was counted a single time. With a much larger clone just one base away, this may be a read error. This chain connects TRBV5-1 to TRBJ2-1; D gene unclear. V was clipped by 1 base and J by 5 bases, with 16 bases between them. CDR3 length equals 16 residues. The germline gives CDR1 SGHRS, CDR2 YFSETQ. DNA for the CDR3: TGCGCCAGCAGCTTGAGTCAGTGGCTTCGGCACAATGAGCAGTTCTTC. The encoded protein is CASSLSQWLRHNEQFF.

This clonotype was observed a few times. The CDR3 DNA is TGTGCCAGCAGCTTAGCGTTTTCTTCATCAGTGAACGGGGGGCTGAACACTGAAGCTTTCTTT. Its protein product is CASSLAFSSSVNGGLNTEAFF. The genes are TRBV11-1 and TRBJ1-1; TRBD1 is a possible D gene (6 bases). Trimming took off 0 bases at V and 0 bases at J, with 26 bases between the two ends. The germline V gene encodes CDR1 SGHAT and CDR2 FQDESV (reference sequence). The CDR3 is 21 amino acids.

The gene calls are TRBV6-1 and TRBJ1-5, with 7 bases matching TRBD1. The CDR3 sequence is 17 residues long. Germline V gives CDR1 MNHNS, CDR2 SASEGT. V trimming: 6 bases; J trimming: 0 bases; junction bases outside the gene matches: 11. This CDR3 reads CASRRQGGTDSNQPQHF. CDR3 coding DNA: TGTGCCAGCAGGCGACAGGGAGGAACAGATAGCAATCAGCCCCAGCATTTT.

This chain links TRBV6-2 or TRBV6-3 with TRBJ2-4, with 8 bases lining up with TRBD1. Trimming at V came to 4 bases and at J to 0 bases, leaving 11 bases not matched to a gene. The CDR3 is 18 amino acids. The germline V gene encodes CDR1 MNHEY and CDR2 SVGEGT. CDR3 sequence: CASSSLRDRSLAKNIQYF. The CDR3 DNA is TGTGCCAGCAGTTCTCTCCGGGACAGGTCTTTAGCCAAAAACATTCAGTACTTC.

This chain connects TRBV3-1 to TRBJ1-2; D perhaps matches TRBD1 (6 bases). The CDR3 runs 15 residues. From germline, CDR1 is LGHDT and CDR2 YNNKEL (reference sequence). The ends were cut back, 0 bases at V and 7 bases at J, with 15 bases in the middle. The CDR3: CASSQETGARVGYTF. In DNA, the CDR3 is TGTGCCAGCAGCCAAGAGACGGGGGCGAGGGTTGGCTACACCTTC.

This clonotype has more than one count but fewer than ten. The rearrangement uses TRBV7-9 and TRBJ1-5; 9 bases fit TRBD1. V shed 4 bases and J 2 bases; nucleotides not matched to a gene: 6. The CDR3 has 16 amino acids. CDR1 and CDR2 from the germline V gene are SEHNR and FQNEAQ (reference sequence). The CDR3 loop is CASSSQGAMGNQPQHF. In DNA, the CDR3 is TGTGCCAGCAGCTCACAGGGGGCTATGGGCAATCAGCCCCAGCATTTT.

The chain employs TRBV7-2 and TRBJ2-3, with 8 bases that match TRBD2. The CDR3 loop spans 15 amino acids. Per the germline V gene, CDR1 is SGHTA and CDR2 is FQGNSA. Losses at the gene ends were 5 bases for V and 6 bases for J; bases not matched to a gene: 10. This CDR3 is CASSPPGTRVDTQYF. The CDR3 nucleotides read TGTGCCAGCAGCCCGCCCGGGACTAGGGTCGATACGCAGTATTTT.

This clonotype was seen ten or more times. The genes are TRBV4-1 and TRBJ2-3, with 12 bases matching TRBD1. CDR1 and CDR2 from the germline V gene are MGHRA and YSYEKL. The CDR3 is 18 amino acids. The V gene end was trimmed by 1 base and the J gene end by 5 bases; junction bases not matched to a gene: 10. Here the CDR3 DNA reads TGCGCCAGCAGCCAAGCCAGGATGGGACAGGGGGCGGGAGATACGCAGTATTTT. The encoded protein is CASSQARMGQGAGDTQYF.

V is TRBV4-3 and J is TRBJ1-1; tentatively, D is TRBD1 (6 bases). V was clipped by 8 bases and J by 2 bases, with 15 bases between them. Germline V CDR1 and CDR2: LGHNA, YSLEER. The CDR3 has 14 amino acids. The CDR3 DNA follows: TGCGCCAGCTCCCACGGAGGGGGTAACACTGAAGCTTTCTTT. Translating gives CASSHGGGNTEAFF.

V and J are TRBV5-6 and TRBJ2-7; 9 bases align to TRBD2. Per the germline V gene, CDR1 is SGHDT and CDR2 is YYEEEE. V lost 4 bases, J lost 0 bases, and 5 bases stayed unmatched. This CDR3 spans 15 amino acids. The CDR3 nucleotides are TGTGCCAGCAGCCCGACTAGCGGCGTCTCCTACGAGCAGTACGTC. It yields the protein CASSPTSGVSYEQYV.

J is TRBJ1-2 and V is TRBV4-3; D unclear. V dropped 0 bases and J dropped 0 bases, with 8 bases sitting between them. CDR3 size: 15 residues. The germline CDR1 and CDR2 sequences are LGHNA and YSLEER. The CDR3 region is CASSQDPTTNYGYTF. DNA of the CDR3: TGCGCCAGCAGCCAAGATCCCACAACTAACTATGGCTACACCTTC.

This clonotype appeared many times. The chain has TRBV29-1 and TRBJ2-2, with 9 bases identical to TRBD1. The CDR3 is 14 amino acids. The trim removed 6 bases at V and 6 bases at J, leaving 8 bases unmatched. Germline CDR1 is SQVTM and CDR2 is ANQGSEA. In DNA, the CDR3 is TGCAGCGTGGGACAGGGAATTTCCGCCGGGGAGCTGTTTTTT. Protein product: CSVGQGISAGELFF.

The table lists this clonotype with a few counts. The chain joins TRBV12-3 or TRBV12-4 to TRBJ2-7; 9 bases match TRBD2. The V segment lost 5 bases and the J segment 4 bases; nucleotides outside the gene matches: 6. There are 14 residues in the CDR3. The CDR3 region has the DNA TGTGCCAGCAGTCCGGGACTAGCTGGTTACGAGCAGTACTTC. As protein: CASSPGLAGYEQYF.

This clonotype was detected ten times or more. The gene calls are TRBV29-1 and TRBJ2-3, with D possibly being TRBD2 (5 bases). Between the trimmed V and J ends, which lost 3 bases and 4 bases, there was a span of 8 bases. This CDR3 has 12 residues. Germline assignment: CDR1 SQVTM and CDR2 ANQGSEA. For the CDR3, the DNA is TGCAGCGTTGACGAGGGCGCAGATACGCAGTATTTT. Residues: CSVDEGADTQYF.

The chain recombines TRBV28 with TRBJ1-5; D gene uncertain. V was trimmed by 9 bases and J by 7 bases, leaving 19 bases between them. Per germline, CDR1 MDHEN and CDR2 SYDVKM. The CDR3 covers 14 residues. The CDR3 DNA follows: TGTGCCAGTTGTATGACGGCTGCCGGGCAGCCCCAGCATTTT. Protein product: CASCMTAAGQPQHF.

The chain has TRBV5-1 and TRBJ2-7; 8 bases are shared with TRBD1. Germline lookup yields CDR1 SGHRS and CDR2 YFSETQ. The CDR3 has 14 amino acids. J gave up 5 bases and V 3 bases, and 7 bases lay outside the gene matches. The DNA for the CDR3 is TGCGCCAGCAGCTCGCAGGGACAGGCCGACGAGCAGTACTTC. It yields the protein CASSSQGQADEQYF.

This clonotype showed up many times. The chain couples TRBV7-2 to TRBJ2-7, with D possibly being TRBD1 (5 bases). V lost 1 base to trimming and J lost 4 bases, with 14 bases between them. The CDR3 is 15 residues long. Germline V gene data show CDR1 as SGHTA and CDR2 as FQGNSA. CDR3 loop: CASSLVRAGLYEQYF. The CDR3 DNA reads as TGTGCCAGCAGCTTAGTTCGGGCAGGGTTGTACGAGCAGTACTTC.

This clonotype was seen a few times. The chain joins TRBV5-5 to TRBJ2-1; 8 positions agree with TRBD2. Trimming at V came to 3 bases and at J to 6 bases, leaving 8 bases not matched to a gene. Germline V gene sequence: CDR1 SGHKS, CDR2 YYEKEE (reference sequence). The CDR3 is 15 residues long. CDR3 DNA sequence: TGTGCCAGCAGCTCTAAAACTAGCGGCATCAATGAGCAGTTCTTC. It encodes CASSSKTSGINEQFF.

This clonotype was seen a few times. The V call is TRBV11-2, the J call TRBJ2-3; TRBD2 is a possible D gene (7 bases). This CDR3 has 15 amino acids. Germline assignment: CDR1 SGHAT and CDR2 FQNNGV. With 6 bases removed from V and 2 bases from J, the gap between germline ends came to 15 bases. The CDR3 loop is CASRRGAPYTDTQYF. The CDR3 DNA reads TGTGCCAGCAGACGGGGGGCCCCCTACACAGATACGCAGTATTTT.